Shown below are 7 T cell receptor beta chains from a single sample sequenced in a study of blood T cell repertoires in COVID-19. Data came from immunoSEQ multiplex PCR; TCRdb stores just in-frame clones and leaves some out. The table includes about 430,000 clones, around 89% detected once. Sequencing input: PBMCs or T cells enriched from blood (not recorded which). These receptors all stem from a woman under 40 with acute COVID-19.

The chain recombines TRBV18 with TRBJ2-2; 7 bases are shared with TRBD2. The V and J ends lost 5 bases and 4 bases, in that order; junction bases with no gene match: 13. The CDR3 spans 17 residues. Germline assignment: CDR1 KGHSH and CDR2 LQKENI. In DNA form, the CDR3 reads TGTGCCAGCTCAGAACAGCGGGGTATTTTTTCCACCGGGGAGCTGTTTTTT. Amino acid sequence: CASSEQRGIFSTGELFF.

The chain combines TRBV6-5 with TRBJ1-2, with 10 nucleotides matching TRBD1. V shed 5 bases, J shed 4 bases, and the junction held 7 bases outside the gene matches. The germline CDR1 and CDR2 sequences are MNHEY and SVGAGI. The CDR3 loop spans 15 amino acids. The CDR3 region is CASSTRTGGLYGYTF. CDR3 DNA sequence: TGTGCCAGCAGTACACGGACAGGGGGGCTCTATGGCTACACCTTC.

The chain couples TRBV21-1 to TRBJ1-1; no check of the table's D call, TRBD1, against the DNA was made. TRBV21-1 counts as a pseudogene. This CDR3 spans 17 amino acids. The CDR3 protein is CASSKGGGTGGRTEAFF. In nucleotides, the CDR3 is TGTGCCAGCAGCAAAGGGGGAGGGACAGGGGGAAGGACTGAAGCTTTCTTT.

The chain links TRBV7-9 to TRBJ1-2; 10 positions agree with TRBD1. CDR3 length: 14 amino acids. J was trimmed by 9 bases and V by 3 bases; bases with no gene match: 7. Germline CDR1 and CDR2: SEHNR and FQNEAQ (reference sequence). CDR3 amino acids: CASSFAGQGGSYTF. The CDR3 coding sequence is TGTGCCAGCAGCTTCGCAGGACAGGGGGGGAGCTACACCTTC.

As regards this clone: This specimen includes other DNA sequences encoding the same CDR3. The chain recombines TRBV7-3 with TRBJ1-6; D possibly corresponds to TRBD1 (5 bases). Germline CDR1 and CDR2: SGHTA and FQGTGA. V dropped 1 base and J dropped 9 bases, with 10 bases sitting between them. This CDR3 contains 14 residues. The CDR3 nucleotides read TGTGCCAGCAGCTTAAGGCAGGGCGGTTCACCCCTCCACTTT. It yields the protein CASSLRQGGSPLHF. The full variable domain, completed using reference TRBV7-3 and TRBJ1-6, is GAGVSQTPSNKVTEKGKYVELRCDPISGHTALYWYRQSLGQGPEFLIYFQGTGAADDSGLPNDRFFAVRPEGSVSTLKIQRTERGDSAVYLCASSLRQGGSPLHFGNGTRLTVT.

This CDR3 is CASSMESEAFF. CDR3 in DNA: TGTGCCAGTAGTATGGAGTCGGAAGCTTTCTTT. This rearrangement joins TRBV19 to TRBJ1-1; D is ambiguous. CDR3 size: 11 residues. Germline V gives CDR1 LNHDA, CDR2 SQIVND (reference sequence). Trimming removed 3 bases from V and 8 bases from J, with 7 bases in between.

Only one count was recorded for this clone. The CDR3 bases are TGTGCCATCAGTGATACTCCCCCCGGACAGGGCTACGAGCAGTACTTC. Its translation: CAISDTPPGQGYEQYF. The chain recombines TRBV10-3 with TRBJ2-7, with 8 nucleotides matching TRBD1. V lost 3 bases, J lost 3 bases, and 10 bases stayed unmatched. This CDR3 is 16 amino acids long. Germline CDR1 ENHRY, CDR2 SYGVKD.